This entry lists 6 T cell receptor beta chains sequenced from one sample in a study of blood T cell repertoires in COVID-19 (dated by TCRdb to 2018 to 2020). Library prep was done by the immunoSEQ multiplex PCR assay. The clones in this table, taken by TCRdb from immuneACCESS, are in-frame only. Not every clone is retained; where verified, under half of the shortfall comes from an unresolved V gene, and the cause of the rest is unknown. This sample holds about 200,000 clones; roughly 94% were observed only once. The ten largest account for 0.6% to 0.9% of the sample. The sequenced sample was peripheral blood. Source of these receptors: a man aged 25 to 45 with COVID-19, enrolled during active disease.

This chain links TRBV28 with TRBJ1-2; D perhaps matches TRBD1 (5 bases). This CDR3 comprises 15 residues. Germline-derived CDR1 and CDR2 are MDHEN and SYDVKM. V was shortened by 1 base and J by 0 bases, with 9 bases between the two germline ends. The CDR3: CASSLLKGTNYGYTF. CDR3 coding DNA: TGTGCCAGCAGTTTATTAAAGGGGACTAACTATGGCTACACCTTC.

V gene TRBV21-1 combines with J gene TRBJ2-1; the table names TRBD2, a call not compared with the DNA. TRBV21-1 is a recognized pseudogene. CDR3 size: 16 residues. The CDR3 reads CASSKAGKQRYNEQFF. DNA of the CDR3: TGTGCCAGCAGCAAAGCGGGTAAACAGCGGTACAATGAGCAGTTCTTC.

CDR3 coding DNA: TGTGCCAGCAGCTTAGGAGCAGGGGGCGGGACCGGGGAGCTGTTTTTT. This sequence encodes CASSLGAGGGTGELFF. This chain joins TRBV7-3 and TRBJ2-2; 8 bases are a match to TRBD1. The CDR3 length is 16 residues. After removal of 2 bases from V and 5 bases from J, the junction contained 7 bases not matched to a gene. Looked up from germline, CDR1 is SGHTA and CDR2 is FQGTGA.

This chain connects TRBV2 to TRBJ2-3; D not resolved. The germline V and J ends were trimmed by 11 bases and 6 bases, with 9 bases remaining between them. CDR1 and CDR2 from the germline V gene are SNHLY and FYNNEI. The CDR3 sequence is 10 residues long. The CDR3 coding sequence is TGTGCCCAATCCGGGGATACGCAGTATTTT. Its protein is CAQSGDTQYF.

J is TRBJ1-2 and V is TRBV6-6, with D perhaps TRBD1 (6 bases). CDR3 length: 15 amino acids. Per germline, CDR1 MNHNY and CDR2 SVGAGI (reference sequence). The V end lost 4 bases, the J end lost 6 bases, and 18 bases lay between the germline ends. The chain's CDR3 is CASSSLGGALDGYTF. For the CDR3, the DNA is TGTGCCAGCAGTTCGCTTGGGGGGGCTCTGGATGGCTACACCTTC.

V and J are TRBV7-2 and TRBJ2-5; D perhaps matches TRBD2 (7 bases). The CDR3 covers 13 residues. In germline, CDR1 is SGHTA, CDR2 FQGNSA. The V end was cut by 5 bases, the J end by 1 base, with 8 bases between. CDR3 DNA: TGTGCCAGCAGCGGGGGGGCCCAAGAGACCCAGTACTTC. It translates to CASSGGAQETQYF.